The 5 T cell receptor beta chains presented below share a single source sample, sequenced in a study of shared clonotypes between healthy human individuals. Naive CD8 cells, CD45RO-negative and positively selected for CCR7, excluded terminally differentiated effector memory CD45RA+ cells. The data were produced by immunoSEQ multiplex PCR, yet TCRdb's version contains in-frame clones alone and is incomplete. The table lists around 2.1 million clones, approximately 94% of them singletons. Input material: naive CD8+ T cells from PBMCs. The receptors shown here come from a man aged 18 to 35 in good health. Some clones in this sample may be carry-over from other donors' samples.

The rearrangement links TRBV5-1 to TRBJ1-5; D gene uncertain. Germline-derived CDR1 and CDR2 are SGHRS and YFSETQ. The germline V and J ends were trimmed by 1 base and 4 bases, with 9 bases remaining between them. The CDR3 extends over 14 amino acids. CDR3 in DNA: TGCGCCAGCAGCTTGTGGCCAGAAAATCAGCCCCAGCATTTT. This sequence encodes CASSLWPENQPQHF.

J is TRBJ1-1 and V is TRBV7-8; D gene ambiguous. Per the germline V gene, CDR1 is SGHVS and CDR2 is FQNEAQ. The CDR3 is made up of 13 amino acids. Trimming stripped 0 bases from V and 7 bases from J, with 9 bases between. CDR3: CASSLALAVEAFF. Written as DNA, the CDR3 is TGTGCCAGCAGCTTAGCGCTAGCCGTTGAAGCTTTCTTT.

The chain joins TRBV27 to TRBJ1-1; TRBD1 matches 7 bases. Germline assignment: CDR1 MNHEY and CDR2 SMNVEV (reference sequence). The J segment lost 1 base and the V segment lost 5 bases, leaving 1 base of the junction unmatched. The CDR3 runs 13 residues. CDR3 protein: CASSGTENTEAFF. The CDR3 nucleotides are TGTGCCAGCAGTGGGACAGAGAACACTGAAGCTTTCTTT.

The chain carries TRBV5-1 and TRBJ2-1, with a weak D call TRBD1 (5 bases). Germline V gene sequence: CDR1 SGHRS, CDR2 YFSETQ. Trimming cost V 3 bases and J 3 bases, with 16 bases left between them. CDR3 length: 16 amino acids. The CDR3 DNA reads TGCGCCAGCAGCTCAGGAGTGACAGCCCTCTACAATGAGCAGTTCTTC. This codes for CASSSGVTALYNEQFF. Filled out from reference TRBV5-1 and TRBJ2-1, the complete variable domain reads KAGVTQTPRYLIKTRGQQVTLSCSPISGHRSVSWYQQTPGQGLQFLFEYFSETQRNKGNFPGRFSGRQFSNSRSEMNVSTLELGDSALYLCASSSGVTALYNEQFFGPGTRLTVL.

V is TRBV7-9 and J is TRBJ2-7, with 11 bases lining up with TRBD2. V lost 1 base, J lost 2 bases, and 13 bases stayed unmatched. Germline CDR1 SEHNR, CDR2 FQNEAQ (reference sequence). This CDR3 comprises 19 residues. The CDR3 coding sequence is TGTGCCAGCAGCTTAGTTTTCGCAGCTCTAGCGGGAGGAACCTACGAGCAGTACTTC. Protein: CASSLVFAALAGGTYEQYF.